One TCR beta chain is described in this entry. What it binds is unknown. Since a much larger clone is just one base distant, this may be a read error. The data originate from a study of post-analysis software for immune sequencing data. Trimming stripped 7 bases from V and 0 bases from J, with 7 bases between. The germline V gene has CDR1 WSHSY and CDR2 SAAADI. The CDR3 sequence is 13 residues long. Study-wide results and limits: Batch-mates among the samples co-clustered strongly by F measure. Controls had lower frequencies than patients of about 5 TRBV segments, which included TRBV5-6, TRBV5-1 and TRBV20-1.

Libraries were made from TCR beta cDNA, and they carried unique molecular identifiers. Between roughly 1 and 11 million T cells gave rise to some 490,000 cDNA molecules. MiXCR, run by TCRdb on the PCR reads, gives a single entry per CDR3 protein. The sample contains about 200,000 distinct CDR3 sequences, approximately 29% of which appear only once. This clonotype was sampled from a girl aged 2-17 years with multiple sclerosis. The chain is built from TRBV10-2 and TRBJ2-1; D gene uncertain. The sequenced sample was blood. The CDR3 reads CASKLNSYNEQFF. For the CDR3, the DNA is TGCGCCAGCAAGCTTAACTCCTACAATGAGCAGTTCTTC.